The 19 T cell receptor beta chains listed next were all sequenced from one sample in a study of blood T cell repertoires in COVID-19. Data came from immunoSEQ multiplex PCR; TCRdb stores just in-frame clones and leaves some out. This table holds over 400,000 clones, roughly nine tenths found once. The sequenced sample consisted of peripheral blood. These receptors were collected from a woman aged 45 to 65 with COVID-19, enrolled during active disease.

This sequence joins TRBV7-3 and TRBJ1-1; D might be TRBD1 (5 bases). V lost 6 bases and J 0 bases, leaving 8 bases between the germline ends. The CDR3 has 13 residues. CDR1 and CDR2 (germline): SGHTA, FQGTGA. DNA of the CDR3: TGTGCCAGCAGTCAACAGGTGAACACTGAAGCTTTCTTT. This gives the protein CASSQQVNTEAFF. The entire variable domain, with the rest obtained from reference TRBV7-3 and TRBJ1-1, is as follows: GAGVSQTPSNKVTEKGKYVELRCDPISGHTALYWYRQSLGQGPEFLIYFQGTGAADDSGLPNDRFFAVRPEGSVSTLKIQRTERGDSAVYLCASSQQVNTEAFFGQGTRLTVV.

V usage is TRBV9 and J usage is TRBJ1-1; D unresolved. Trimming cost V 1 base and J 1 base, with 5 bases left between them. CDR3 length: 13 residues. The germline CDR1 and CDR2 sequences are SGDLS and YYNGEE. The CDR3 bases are TGTGCCAGCAGCGTATACGGGAACACTGAAGCTTTCTTT. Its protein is CASSVYGNTEAFF.

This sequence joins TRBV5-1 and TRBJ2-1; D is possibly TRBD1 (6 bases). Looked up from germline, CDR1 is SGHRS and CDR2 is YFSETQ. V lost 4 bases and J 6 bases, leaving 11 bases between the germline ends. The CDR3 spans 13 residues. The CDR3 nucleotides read TGCGCCAGCAGCCTACAGGGTCCCAATGAGCAGTTCTTC. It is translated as CASSLQGPNEQFF.

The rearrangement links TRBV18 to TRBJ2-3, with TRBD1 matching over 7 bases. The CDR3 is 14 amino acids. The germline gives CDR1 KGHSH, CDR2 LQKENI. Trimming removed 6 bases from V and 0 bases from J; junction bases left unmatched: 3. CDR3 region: CASSGQASTDTQYF. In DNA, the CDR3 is TGTGCCAGCTCCGGACAGGCTAGCACAGATACGCAGTATTTT.

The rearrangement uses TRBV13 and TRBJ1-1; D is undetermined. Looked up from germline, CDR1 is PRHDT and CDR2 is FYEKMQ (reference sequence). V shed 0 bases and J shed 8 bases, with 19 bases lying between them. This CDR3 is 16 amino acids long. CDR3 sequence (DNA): TGTGCCAGCAGCTTAGGCCTGCGGGGAGCGGAAGCAGAAGCTTTCTTT. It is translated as CASSLGLRGAEAEAFF.

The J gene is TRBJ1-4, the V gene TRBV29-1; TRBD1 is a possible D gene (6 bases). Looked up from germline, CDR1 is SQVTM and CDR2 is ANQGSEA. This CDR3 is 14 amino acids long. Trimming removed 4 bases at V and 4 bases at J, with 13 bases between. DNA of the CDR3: TGCAGCGTTGGGGGGCTTGGGGTTAATGAAAAACTGTTTTTT. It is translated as CSVGGLGVNEKLFF.

The CDR3 sequence: CASSPEAAHNEQFF. The CDR3, as DNA: TGTGCCAGCTCACCAGAGGCAGCCCACAATGAGCAGTTCTTC. This chain uses TRBV18 with TRBJ2-1; D is ambiguous. V was trimmed by 2 bases and J by 5 bases, leaving 10 bases between them. The CDR3 sequence is 14 residues long. Germline assignment: CDR1 KGHSH and CDR2 LQKENI.

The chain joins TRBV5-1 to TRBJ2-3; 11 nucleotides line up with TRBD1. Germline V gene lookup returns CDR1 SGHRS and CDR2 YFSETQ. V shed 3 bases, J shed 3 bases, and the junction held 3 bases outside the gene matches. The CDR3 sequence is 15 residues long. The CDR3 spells CASSSGQGATDTQYF. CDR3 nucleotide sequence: TGCGCCAGCAGCTCAGGACAGGGGGCGACAGATACGCAGTATTTT.

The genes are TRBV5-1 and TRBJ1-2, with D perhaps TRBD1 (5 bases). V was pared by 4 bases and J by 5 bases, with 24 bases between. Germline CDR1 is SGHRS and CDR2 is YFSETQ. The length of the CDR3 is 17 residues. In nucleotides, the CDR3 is TGCGCCAGCAGCCTCGACACGGGTCCCGGCGGGGGGTATGGCTACACCTTC. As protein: CASSLDTGPGGGYGYTF.

CDR3 loop: CASSRDRGMDTEAFF. In nucleotides, the CDR3 is TGTGCCAGCAGCAGGGACAGGGGTATGGACACTGAAGCTTTCTTT. V is TRBV9 and J is TRBJ1-1, with 10 bases aligning to TRBD1. Per the germline V gene, CDR1 is SGDLS and CDR2 is YYNGEE. This CDR3 spans 15 amino acids. Trimming took 4 bases from V and 3 from J; bases not matched to a gene: 6.

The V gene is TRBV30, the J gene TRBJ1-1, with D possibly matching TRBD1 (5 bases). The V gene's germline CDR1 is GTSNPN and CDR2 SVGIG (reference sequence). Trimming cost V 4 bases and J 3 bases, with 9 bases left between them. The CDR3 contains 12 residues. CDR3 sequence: CAWTGRDTEAFF. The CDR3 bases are TGTGCCTGGACAGGGAGGGACACTGAAGCTTTCTTT.

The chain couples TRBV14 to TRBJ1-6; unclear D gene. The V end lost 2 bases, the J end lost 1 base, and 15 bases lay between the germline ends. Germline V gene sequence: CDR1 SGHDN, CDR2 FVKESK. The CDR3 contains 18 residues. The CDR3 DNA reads TGTGCCAGCAGCCAAAGGAGGGCCGCAACTTCCTATAATTCACCCCTCCACTTT. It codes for CASSQRRAATSYNSPLHF.

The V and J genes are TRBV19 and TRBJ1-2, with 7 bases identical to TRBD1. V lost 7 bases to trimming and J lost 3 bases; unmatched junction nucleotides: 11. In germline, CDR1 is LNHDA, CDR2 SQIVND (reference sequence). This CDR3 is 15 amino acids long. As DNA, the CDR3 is TGTGCCAGTATAGTGAGGACAGGATTACACTATGGCTACACCTTC. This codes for CASIVRTGLHYGYTF. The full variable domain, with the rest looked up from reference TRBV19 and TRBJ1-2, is DGGITQSPKYLFRKEGQNVTLSCEQNLNHDAMYWYRQDPGQGLRLIYYSQIVNDFQKGDIAEGYSVSREKKESFPLTVTSAQKNPTAFYLCASIVRTGLHYGYTFGSGTRLTVV.

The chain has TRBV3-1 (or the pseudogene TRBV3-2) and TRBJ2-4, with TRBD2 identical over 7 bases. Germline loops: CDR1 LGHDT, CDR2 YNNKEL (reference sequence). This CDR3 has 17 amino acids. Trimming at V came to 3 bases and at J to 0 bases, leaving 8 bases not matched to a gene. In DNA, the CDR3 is TGTGCCAGCAGCCATACCCCAGCGGGGCTAGCCAAAAACATTCAGTACTTC. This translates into CASSHTPAGLAKNIQYF.

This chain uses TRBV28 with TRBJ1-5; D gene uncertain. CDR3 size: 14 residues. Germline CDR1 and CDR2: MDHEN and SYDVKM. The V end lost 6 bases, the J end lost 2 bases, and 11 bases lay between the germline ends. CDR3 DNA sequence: TGTGCCAGCAGCCTGGACGGGGGCAATCAGCCCCAGCATTTT. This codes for CASSLDGGNQPQHF.

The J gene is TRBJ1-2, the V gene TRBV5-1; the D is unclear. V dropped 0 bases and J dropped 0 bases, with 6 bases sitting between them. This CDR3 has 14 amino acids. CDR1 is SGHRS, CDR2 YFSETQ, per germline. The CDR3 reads CASSLESTNYGYTF. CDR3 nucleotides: TGCGCCAGCAGCTTGGAAAGCACTAACTATGGCTACACCTTC.

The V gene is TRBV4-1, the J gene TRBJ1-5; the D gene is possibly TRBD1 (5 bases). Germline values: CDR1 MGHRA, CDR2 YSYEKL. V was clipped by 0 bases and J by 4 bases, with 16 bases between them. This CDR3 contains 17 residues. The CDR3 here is CASSQDPLEKGNQPQHF. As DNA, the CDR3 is TGCGCCAGCAGCCAAGATCCTTTAGAAAAGGGGAATCAGCCCCAGCATTTT.

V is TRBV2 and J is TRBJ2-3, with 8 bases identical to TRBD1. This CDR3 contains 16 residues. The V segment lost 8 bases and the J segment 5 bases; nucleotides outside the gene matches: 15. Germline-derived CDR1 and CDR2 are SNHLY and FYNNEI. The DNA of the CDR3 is TGTGCCAGCTCGGGTCAGACAGGGGCTTTCATAGATACGCAGTATTTT. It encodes CASSGQTGAFIDTQYF.

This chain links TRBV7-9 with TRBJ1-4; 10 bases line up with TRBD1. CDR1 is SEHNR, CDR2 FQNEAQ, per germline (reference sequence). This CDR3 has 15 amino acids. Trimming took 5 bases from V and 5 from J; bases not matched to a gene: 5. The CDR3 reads CASSPLGQGNEKLFF. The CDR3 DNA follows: TGTGCCAGCAGCCCCTTGGGACAGGGGAATGAAAAACTGTTTTTT.